Many counts were recorded for the clone carrying this T cell receptor beta chain. After removal of 3 bases from V and 2 bases from J, the junction contained 3 bases not matched to a gene. The germline CDR1 and CDR2 sequences are SGHRS and YFSETQ. The CDR3 is 14 amino acids. This entry is derived from a study of response to subunit inactivated influenza vaccine. From the RT-PCR reads, TCRdb called clonotypes with MiXCR, one entry per CDR3 protein. The data contain around 570,000 distinct CDR3 sequences, roughly 12% of them singletons. The same specimen was also included in a second study, on T cells expressing NK-cell markers. From that report: cDNA encoding TCR beta was synthesized via 5'RACE template switching incorporating UMIs.

This clonotype was obtained from a man over 45 who received an inactivated influenza vaccine. Here the sequenced sample was PBMCs from blood, taken on the day of vaccination. The chain is built from TRBV5-1 and TRBJ2-3; 7 bases match TRBD2. This CDR3 is CASSWSGATDTQYF. In nucleotides, the CDR3 is TGCGCCAGCAGCTGGAGCGGGGCCACAGATACGCAGTATTTT. Drawing the rest from reference TRBV5-1 and TRBJ2-3, the complete variable domain is KAGVTQTPRYLIKTRGQQVTLSCSPISGHRSVSWYQQTPGQGLQFLFEYFSETQRNKGNFPGRFSGRQFSNSRSEMNVSTLELGDSALYLCASSWSGATDTQYFGPGTRLTVL.